This TCR beta chain was identified in a study of technical replicates of blood from several donors. After removal of 4 bases from V and 10 bases from J, the junction contained 8 bases not matched to a gene. The CDR3 is 14 residues long. CDR1 and CDR2 from the germline V gene are MGHDK and SYGVNS. Measured with immunoSEQ multiplex PCR; TCRdb has only the in-frame clones, and not every one. Of more than 11,000 clones listed, approximately 84% were seen once; the top ten hold about 10%. V and J are TRBV25-1 and TRBJ1-4; 8 positions agree with TRBD1. This clonotype originated in a human donor in good health. The sequenced sample consisted of PBMCs. CDR3 in DNA: TGTGCCAGCAGTGGGACAGGGTCACTAGGAAAACTGTTTTTT. It is translated as CASSGTGSLGKLFF.